This T cell receptor beta chain was retrieved from a study of T cell repertoires in cytomegalovirus infection. Details on this clonotype: Its antigen is currently unknown.

Whole-study findings and limits: HLA-C-restricted TCR beta clonotypes specific for CMV led the ex vivo response.

The CDR3 has 12 residues. CDR1 is DFQATT, CDR2 SNEGSKA, per germline (reference sequence). V lost 3 bases and J lost 2, with 8 bases in between. Each CDR3 protein gets one entry after TCRdb re-called the reads with MiXCR. The sample includes some 700,000 distinct CDR3 sequences, less than 40% seen only once; the top ten take 2.5% to 3.5%. The chain employs TRBV20-1 and TRBJ2-7, with TRBD2 as a possible D gene (5 bases). The sample taken for sequencing was PBMCs. The sequence came from a human donor in good health (CMV status not recorded). Some clones in this sample may be carry-over from other donors' samples. CDR3 region: CSASKRPYEQYF. CDR3 DNA sequence: TGCAGTGCTAGTAAGCGGCCCTACGAGCAGTACTTC.